A selection of T cell receptor beta chains follows, all from one sample in a study of cytomegalovirus exposure and HLA in healthy donors. TCRdb's table, derived via immunoSEQ multiplex PCR, lists solely in-frame clones and lacks some. The table lists under 200,000 clones, approximately 67% of them singletons. Sequences were obtained from PBMCs. The receptors stem from a woman between 18 and 30 years old in good health and CMV-seropositive. CDR3s include the opening cysteine and the closing phenylalanine or tryptophan. The order of the fields is D gene, clone size, V gene, CDR3 protein. D genes are given only for firm matches. Not all rows give a size; the values are once, few, many and, for expanded clones, a class.

-	once	TRBV6-4	CASSEDLRCLRASTDTQYF
-	-	TRBV14	CASSPQVNNEQFF
-	-	TRBV7-6	CASRPILWGGTDTQYF
-	-	TRBV27	CASSGAGYNEQFF
-	-	TRBV28	CASNGGMGYGYTF
-	-	TRBV27	CASREGPHNTEAFF
-	-	TRBV6-5	CASSYGGGLYNEQFF
TRBD2	once	TRBV28	CASSDSPGLAGGPNEQFF
-	-	TRBV6-6	CASSPTSDLAKNIQYF
-	-	TRBV19	CASTATGGTLYNEQFF
-	-	TRBV7-3	CASSRTGPNTEAFF
-	-	TRBV14	CASSQYPTDRQETQYF
-	few	TRBV5-4	CASSTGLGVAKNIQYF
-	-	TRBV27	CASQSPATGSTNTEAFF
TRBD2	-	TRBV6-5	CASSYSTSGGETQYF
TRBD2	-	TRBV5-4	CASSTRDYFSYNEQFF
-	-	TRBV27	CASSIGQAGKQPQHF
-	-	TRBV27	CASSLAETSYNEQFF
-	once	TRBV5-1	CASSSGGWIYDYEQYF
-	-	TRBV6-1	CASSEERRFSYEQYF
-	few	TRBV27	CASSLIADGGRGQKGGYTF
-	-	TRBV6-5	CASRMRGSSYNEQFF
TRBD2	-	TRBV7-8	CASSLEPSGRGTDTQYF
TRBD2	few	TRBV2	CASSPTGRSYEQYF
TRBD2	-	TRBV7-9	CASSSRTSGRYYNEQFF
-	-	TRBV7-8	CASMRGGGYEQYF
TRBD2	-	TRBV27	CASSLGRLAADRNEQFF
TRBD2	-	TRBV6-4	CASSPAGGSSYEQYF
TRBD2	-	TRBV5-6	CASSPPGSGFYNEQFF
-	-	TRBV30	CAWSVQGYQPQHF
-	-	TRBV12-5	CASAQQETQYF
-	-	TRBV2	CASRQGYSNQPQHF
TRBD1	-	TRBV25-1	CASSETTGAGYNEQFF
-	once	TRBV6-6	CASLLMGGLSGNTIYF
-	few	TRBV25-1	CASRGTFGTEAFF
TRBD1	-	TRBV19	CASTWRTGEGGQPQHF
TRBD1	-	TRBV7-9	CASSYPRTGNETYEQYF
TRBD1	-	TRBV30	CAWSVLGTGTYEQYF
TRBD2	once	TRBV7-9	CASSHAGTSGGGETQYF
TRBD2	-	TRBV7-6	CASSSQRGETNEQFF
-	once	TRBV7-2	CASSFAGTNNEKLFF
-	-	TRBV2	CASSDMDRNTEAFF
-	-	TRBV7-9	CSSNSLSPPLNTEAFF
-	-	TRBV6-5	CASSHRFNEQYF
TRBD2	-	TRBV6-5	CASSRRGFYNEQFF
TRBD1	few	TRBV18	CASSPRVGQGASTEAFF
-	-	TRBV5-1	CASSLSWSEDTEAFF
TRBD1	-	TRBV2	CASRNRGLMNTEAFF
TRBD2	-	TRBV28	CASSLTGGANEQYF
-	-	TRBV5-8	CASSLGGGNQPQHF
-	-	TRBV27	CASSFGQDSYEQYF
TRBD1	-	TRBV27	CASSSNRGGNTEAFF
TRBD1	-	TRBV6-5	CASSSGGANSGNTIYF
-	-	TRBV19	CASSPGESLVSPLHF
TRBD2	-	TRBV5-1	CASSFLGVTSGIYNEQFF
-	few	TRBV5-6	CASSLLWGLAEAFF